This entry is about one T cell receptor (beta chain). Its antigen is still unknown. At the DNA level, this CDR3 is encoded by other sequences in the same sample as well. The sample belongs to a study of cytomegalovirus exposure and HLA in healthy donors. Background on the study: Approximately 81% of around 400 genotyped donors fell in the Caucasian-associated ancestry cluster. Study-level points and caveats: Most TCR sequences were seen very rarely across donors, but some public TCRs occurred in many.

Germline V gives CDR1 SGHTA, CDR2 FQGNSA. V was shortened by 5 bases and J by 5 bases, with 6 bases between the two germline ends. The CDR3 covers 11 residues. Amplification used 60 Vbeta primers and 13 Jbeta primers. Profiled with immunoSEQ multiplex PCR; TCRdb holds only in-frame clones, not every one. This specimen shows about 200,000 clones; the ten leading clones hold approximately 0.74%. The chain couples TRBV7-2 to TRBJ2-5; a possible D gene is TRBD2 (6 bases). Source material: PBMCs. This receptor was identified in a boy aged 10-17 years in good health and CMV-seronegative. The chain's CDR3 is CASSGGETQYF. CDR3 nucleotide sequence: TGTGCCAGCAGCGGAGGGGAGACCCAGTACTTC.